The TCR beta chain under discussion was sequenced for a study of T cell responses to AZD1222 COVID-19 vaccine. The study's findings and limits: It was only after the peak T cell response that any repertoires were sampled. Nearly half of spike-specific TCRs reportedly target unmutated variant regions.

Germline values: CDR1 GTSNPN, CDR2 SVGIG (reference sequence). The CDR3 sequence is 13 residues long. The V gene end was trimmed by 5 bases and the J gene end by 4 bases; junction bases not matched to a gene: 5. The table came from immunoSEQ multiplex PCR; TCRdb's copy has only in-frame clones and leaves some out. The profile shows approximately 160,000 clones, more than 70% of them singletons. Worth noting for this clone: Antigen: not known.

The starting material was peripheral blood, obtained on day 0 of MenACWY control vaccination. The origin of this receptor is an adult in good health. The chain recombines TRBV30 with TRBJ1-5, with 7 nucleotides matching TRBD1. CDR3 in DNA: TGTGCCTGGGCGGACAGGCGAAATCAGCCCCAGCATTTT. It yields the protein CAWADRRNQPQHF.